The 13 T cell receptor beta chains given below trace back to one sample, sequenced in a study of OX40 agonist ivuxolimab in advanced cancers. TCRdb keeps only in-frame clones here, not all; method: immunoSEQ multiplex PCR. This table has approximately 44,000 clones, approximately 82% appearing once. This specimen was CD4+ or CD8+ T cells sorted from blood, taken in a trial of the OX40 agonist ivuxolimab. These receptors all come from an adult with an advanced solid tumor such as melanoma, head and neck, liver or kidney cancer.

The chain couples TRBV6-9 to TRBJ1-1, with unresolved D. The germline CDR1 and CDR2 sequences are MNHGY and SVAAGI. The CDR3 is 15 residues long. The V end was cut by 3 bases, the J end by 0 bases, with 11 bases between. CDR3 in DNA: TGTGCCAGCAGTTACTCGATCGCTGTGAACACTGAAGCTTTCTTT. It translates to CASSYSIAVNTEAFF.

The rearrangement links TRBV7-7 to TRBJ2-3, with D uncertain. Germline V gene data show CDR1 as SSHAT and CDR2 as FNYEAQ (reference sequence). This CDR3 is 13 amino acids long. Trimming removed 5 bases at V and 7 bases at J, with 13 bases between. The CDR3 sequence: CASSPSPGYTQYF. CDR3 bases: TGTGCCAGCAGCCCCTCGCCCGGATATACGCAGTATTTT.

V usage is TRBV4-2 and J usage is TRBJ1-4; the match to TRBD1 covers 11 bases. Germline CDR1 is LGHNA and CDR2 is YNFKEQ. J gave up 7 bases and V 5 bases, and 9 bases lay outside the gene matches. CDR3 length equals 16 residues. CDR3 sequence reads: CASSLLGTGGSEKLFF. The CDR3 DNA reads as TGTGCCAGCAGCTTGTTAGGGACAGGGGGAAGTGAAAAACTGTTTTTT.

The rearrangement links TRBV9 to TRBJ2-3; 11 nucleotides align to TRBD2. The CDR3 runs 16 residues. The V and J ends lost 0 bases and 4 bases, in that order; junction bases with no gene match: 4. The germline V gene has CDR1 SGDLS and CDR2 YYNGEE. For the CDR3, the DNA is TGTGCCAGCAGCGTAGCGGCTAGCGGGAGGTCAGATACGCAGTATTTT. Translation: CASSVAASGRSDTQYF. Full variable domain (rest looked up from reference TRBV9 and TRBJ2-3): DSGVTQTPKHLITATGQRVTLRCSPRSGDLSVYWYQQSLDQGLQFLIQYYNGEERAKGNILERFSAQQFPDLHSELNLSSLELGDSALYFCASSVAASGRSDTQYFGPGTRLTVL.

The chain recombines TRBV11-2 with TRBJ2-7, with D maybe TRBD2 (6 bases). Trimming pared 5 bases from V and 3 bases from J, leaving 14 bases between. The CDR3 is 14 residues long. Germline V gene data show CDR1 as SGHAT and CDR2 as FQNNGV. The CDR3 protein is CASSPGTGLYEQYF. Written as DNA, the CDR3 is TGTGCCAGCAGCCCCGGGACGGGACTCTACGAGCAGTACTTC. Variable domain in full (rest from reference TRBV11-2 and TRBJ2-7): EAGVAQSPRYKIIEKRQSVAFWCNPISGHATLYWYQQILGQGPKLLIQFQNNGVVDDSQLPKDRFSAERLKGVDSTLKIQPAKLEDSAVYLCASSPGTGLYEQYFGPGTRLTVT.

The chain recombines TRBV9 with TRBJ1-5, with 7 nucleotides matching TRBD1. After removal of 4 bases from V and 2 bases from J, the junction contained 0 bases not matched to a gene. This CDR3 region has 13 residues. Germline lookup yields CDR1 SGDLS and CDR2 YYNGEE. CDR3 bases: TGTGCCAGCAGCCAGGGGGGCAATCAGCCCCAGCATTTT. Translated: CASSQGGNQPQHF.

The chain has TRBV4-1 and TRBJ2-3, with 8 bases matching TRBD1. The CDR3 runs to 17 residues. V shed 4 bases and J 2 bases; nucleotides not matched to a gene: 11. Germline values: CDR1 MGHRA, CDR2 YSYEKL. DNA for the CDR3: TGCGCCAGCAGCCCCCTCGGACAGGGCCTAAACACAGATACGCAGTATTTT. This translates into CASSPLGQGLNTDTQYF.

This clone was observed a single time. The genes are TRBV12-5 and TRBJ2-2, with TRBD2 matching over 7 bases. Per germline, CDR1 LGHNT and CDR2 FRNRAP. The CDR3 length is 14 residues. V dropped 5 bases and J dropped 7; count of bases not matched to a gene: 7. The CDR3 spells CASGPGLDGGELFF. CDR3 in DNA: TGTGCTAGTGGTCCTGGACTAGATGGCGGGGAGCTGTTTTTT.

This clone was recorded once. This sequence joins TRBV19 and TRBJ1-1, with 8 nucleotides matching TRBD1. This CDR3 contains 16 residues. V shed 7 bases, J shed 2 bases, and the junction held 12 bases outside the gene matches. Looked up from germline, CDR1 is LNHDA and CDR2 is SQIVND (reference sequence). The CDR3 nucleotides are TGTGCCAGTAAATATCCCAATGGACAGGGAAACACTGAAGCTTTCTTT. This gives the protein CASKYPNGQGNTEAFF.

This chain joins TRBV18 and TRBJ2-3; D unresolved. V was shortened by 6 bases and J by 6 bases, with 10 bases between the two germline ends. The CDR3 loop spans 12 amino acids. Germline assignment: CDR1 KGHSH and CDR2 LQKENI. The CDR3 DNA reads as TGTGCCAGCTCCGCCCGGGTGGATACGCAGTATTTT. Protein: CASSARVDTQYF.

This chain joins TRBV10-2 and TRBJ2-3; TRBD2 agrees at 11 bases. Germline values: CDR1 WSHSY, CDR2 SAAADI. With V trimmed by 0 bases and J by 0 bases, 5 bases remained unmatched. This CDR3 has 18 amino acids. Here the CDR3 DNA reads TGCGCCAGCAGTGAGTCAACGGCTAGCGGGGGGAGCACAGATACGCAGTATTTT. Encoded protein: CASSESTASGGSTDTQYF.

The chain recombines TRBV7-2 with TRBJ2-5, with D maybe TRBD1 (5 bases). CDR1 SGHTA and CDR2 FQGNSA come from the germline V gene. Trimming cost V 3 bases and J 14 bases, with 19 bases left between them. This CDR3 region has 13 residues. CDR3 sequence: CASSLTPGYEQYF. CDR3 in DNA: TGTGCCAGCAGCTTGACTCCAGGGTACGAGCAATACTTC.

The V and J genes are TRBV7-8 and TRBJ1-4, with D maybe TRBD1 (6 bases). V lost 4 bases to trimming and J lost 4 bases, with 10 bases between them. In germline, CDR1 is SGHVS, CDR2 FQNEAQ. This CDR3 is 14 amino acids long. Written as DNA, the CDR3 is TGTGCCAGCAGCTCGGCACAGGGTAATGAAAAACTGTTTTTT. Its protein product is CASSSAQGNEKLFF.